This T cell receptor (beta chain) was sequenced during a study of human thymus T cells (dated by TCRdb to about 2020). Study-level background: The study used about 8 infant thymus samples plus four related peripheral blood samples to characterize TCR alpha and beta repertoires. The cohort included about 6 male and a couple of female infants, with donor ages spanning 7 to 244 days. Results the study describes overall, beyond this receptor: According to the related research, thymic TCR repertoires were highly overlapping among unrelated individuals. Both the thymic and the peripheral blood repertoires appeared to show biased V and J gene segment usage. On average, thymus samples gave roughly 740,000 unique TCRB clonotypes, whereas blood samples gave 80,000 to 85,000.

Thymus tissue was obtained as surgical resects removed during corrective cardiac surgery. Donors were immunologically healthy infants undergoing open corrective cardiac surgery for congenital heart defects in Finland. Thymocytes were released mechanically from tissue and stored at -70 °C as pellets of roughly 8.5-32 million cells. Genomic DNA was extracted from frozen cell pellets with a QIAsymphony instrument. From the germline V gene (reference sequence), CDR1 is SEHNR and CDR2 is FQNEAQ. The CDR3 contains 17 residues, cysteine and phenylalanine counted. Only the CDR3 DNA stays, 51 bases, in frame from base 1. Trimming leaves V shorter by 3 bases and J shorter by 1 base, with the junction holding 9 bases beyond the gene matches. Of note for this clone: The antigen it recognizes is unknown. The input lacks base qualities; no much larger clone sits a single base away.

Using the immunoSEQ multiplex PCR assay, the TCRB and TCRAD loci were amplified from a standardized quantity of quality-controlled genomic DNA. The amplicons covered the V(D)J region and were long enough to include the CDR3 and to identify the V and J genes. Amplicon sequencing was performed on an Illumina platform through the commercial immunoSEQ service. In the authors' own workflow: Corrections for primer bias and sequencing errors followed previously described methods, while TCRAD and TCRB definitions were based on the IMGT database. The repertoires were analysed using immunoSEQ Analyzer 3.0 and VDJTools for basic statistics, V/J segment usage, diversity estimates, rarefaction and pairwise overlap. To estimate diversity, the Chao1, ChaoE, Efron-Thisted, Shannon and inverse Simpson indices were applied, and diversity was also estimated on datasets down-sampled to the smallest sample. Repertoire overlap was assessed by strict matching of CDR3 nucleotide sequence, V gene and J gene, and clustering was done by Jaccard-based multidimensional scaling. TCRdb provides this immuneACCESS table in a form limited to in-frame rearrangements. Some clones are lacking; in checked studies, under half of them reflect an unresolved V gene, and why the rest are absent is not known. The V and J calls and the clone size are those of that table, but D and trimming were determined from the DNA. Within this sample are about 130,000 clones, with more than 90% of them counted one time only. The top ten clones comprise more than 0.02% of the sample.

This TCR was recovered from a boy under two years old with a congenital heart defect but otherwise immunologically healthy. The sequence is built from TRBV7-9 and TRBJ2-5; TRBD2 matches 9 bases in the middle. Sequenced material: thymus tissue. The CDR3 amino acid sequence is: CASSLYWIAGVQETQYF. The bases are TGTGCCAGCAGCTTGTACTGGATAGCGGGGGTCCAAGAGACCCAGTACTTC.